Following are 6 T cell receptor beta chains from one sample sequenced in a study of T cells after posttransplantation cyclophosphamide. TCRdb keeps only in-frame clones here, not all; method: immunoSEQ multiplex PCR. Of 25,000 or so clones listed, about 84% are singletons. Input material: PBMCs. The receptors here all came from a woman aged 55-75 years with a blood cancer, CMV-positive, and with a related stem cell donor.

The chain joins TRBV7-3 to TRBJ2-7; 8 nucleotides match TRBD2. V shed 5 bases and J 4 bases; nucleotides not matched to a gene: 7. Per the germline V gene, CDR1 is SGHTA and CDR2 is FQGTGA. CDR3 length equals 14 residues. For the CDR3, the DNA is TGTGCCAGCAGCCTTAGCGGGACCGGGTACGAGCAGTACTTC. It encodes CASSLSGTGYEQYF.

This chain joins TRBV30 and TRBJ1-2, with a possible D match to TRBD1 (5 bases). Per the germline V gene, CDR1 is GTSNPN and CDR2 is SVGIG (reference sequence). V lost 2 bases and J lost 2, with 15 bases in between. This CDR3 is built from 15 residues. CDR3 nucleotides: TGTGCCTGGAGTCTTGGGCCCGGGGGAAACTATGGCTACACCTTC. It translates to CAWSLGPGGNYGYTF.

The V gene is TRBV19, the J gene TRBJ2-1, with TRBD1 matching 9 bases. Germline V gene data show CDR1 as LNHDA and CDR2 as SQIVND (reference sequence). CDR3 size: 14 residues. Unmatched junction bases numbered 7, after V lost 6 bases and J lost 7 bases. The DNA of the CDR3 is TGTGCCAGTAGCACAGGGGGCGCGGGGAATGAGCAGTTCTTC. It encodes CASSTGGAGNEQFF.

This clone was recorded once. CDR3 DNA sequence: TGTGCCAGCAGCTTAGTTGGGACTACGTCCTACAATGAGCAGTTCTTC. Protein: CASSLVGTTSYNEQFF. The gene calls are TRBV7-2 and TRBJ2-1; TRBD2 aligns across 7 bases. Germline trimming cut 1 base from V and 1 base from J; bases unmatched to any gene: 4. This CDR3 is built from 16 residues. The germline CDR1 and CDR2 sequences are SGHTA and FQGNSA. The entire variable domain, with the rest obtained from reference TRBV7-2 and TRBJ2-1, is as follows: GAGVSQSPSNKVTEKGKDVELRCDPISGHTALYWYRQSLGQGLEFLIYFQGNSAPDKSGLPSDRFSAERTGGSVSTLTIQRTQQEDSAVYLCASSLVGTTSYNEQFFGPGTRLTVL.

This chain joins TRBV19 and TRBJ1-2; D is undetermined. V lost 7 bases and J lost 8, with 8 bases in between. The CDR3 is 10 amino acids. Germline V gives CDR1 LNHDA, CDR2 SQIVND (reference sequence). The CDR3 DNA sequence: TGTGCCAGTAAAGAGGAGGGCTACACCTTC. It is translated as CASKEEGYTF.

The rearrangement joins TRBV10-1 to TRBJ2-7; D not resolved. The CDR3 spans 13 residues. The ends were cut back, 4 bases at V and 9 bases at J, with 16 bases in the middle. Germline CDR1 and CDR2: WNHNN and SYGVQD (reference sequence). The CDR3 reads CASSGLTGPGQYF. The CDR3 DNA is TGCGCCAGCAGTGGGCTAACTGGGCCCGGGCAGTACTTC.